Only one count was recorded for the clone carrying this T cell receptor (beta chain). Its antigen is unknown. This record belongs to a study of siplizumab effects on memory and regulatory T cells. Here immunoSEQ multiplex PCR was the method, and the copy in TCRdb shows in-frame clones only, minus some. The sample yields about 55,000 clones, 95% to 98% seen once. Study-level results: The naive T cell population seemed more diverse than memory cells and seemed a major contributor to the alloresponse. Sequences that were alloreactive and traceable to unstimulated CD4+ memory cells were significantly reduced by siplizumab.

The CDR3 length is 12 residues. Germline values: CDR1 MNHNS, CDR2 SASEGT. V lost 6 bases to trimming and J lost 6 bases, with 11 bases between them. This TCR was recovered from a human donor in good health. The sequencing sample was made of naive CD4+ T cells sorted from blood. V is TRBV6-1 and J is TRBJ1-2, with unresolved D. Here the CDR3 reads CASRIKGHGYTF. CDR3 in DNA: TGTGCCAGCAGGATCAAAGGGCATGGCTACACCTTC.